Listed below are T cell receptor beta chains from one sample, sequenced in a study of T cells in Graves' hyperthyroidism and ophthalmopathy. TCRdb used MiXCR to reprocess the multiplex PCR reads, holding one entry per CDR3 protein. The table includes fewer than 800,000 distinct CDR3 sequences, around 17% detected once. The sequenced sample consisted of blood. The receptor set was obtained from a man between 18 and 35 years old with Graves' hyperthyroidism. The CDR3 runs from the conserved cysteine through the conserved F or W. A D gene is named only where the DNA matches it firmly. Where a row states a size, it is once, few, many or the class of an expanded clone; other rows omit it.

v_call	j_call	clone_size	d_call	cdr3_nt	cdr3_aa
TRBV6-5	TRBJ1-1	NA	NA	TGTGCCAGCAGTTACTCGATAGGGGTGAACACTGAAGCTTTCTTT	CASSYSIGVNTEAFF
TRBV6-1	TRBJ2-2	few	NA	TGTGCCAGCAGTCCCCTTAGCACCGGGGAGCTGTTTTTT	CASSPLSTGELFF
TRBV7-8	TRBJ2-1	many	TRBD2	TGTGCCAGCAGCTTTTTTAGCGGGGGTGACAATGAGCAGTTCTTC	CASSFFSGGDNEQFF
TRBV18	TRBJ1-2	many	NA	TGTGCCAGCTCCTACAGGGATCGGGGCTACACCTTC	CASSYRDRGYTF
TRBV5-1	TRBJ2-3	NA	NA	TGCGCCAGCACCCCAACTCCGGGGACAGATACGCAGTATTTT	CASTPTPGTDTQYF
TRBV20-1	TRBJ2-1	NA	TRBD2	TGCAGTGCTGAGGGACTAGCGGGAGAGGTCTACAATGAGCAGTTCTTC	CSAEGLAGEVYNEQFF
TRBV28	TRBJ2-7	many	TRBD1	TGTGCCAGCAGCACAGGGGGCAGCTCCTACGAGCAGTACTTC	CASSTGGSSYEQYF
TRBV6-2/TRBV6-3	TRBJ2-3	few	TRBD2	TGTGCCAGCAGAGGGGCCGATCTAGCGGGAGGTACAGATACGCAGTATTTT	CASRGADLAGGTDTQYF
TRBV7-2	TRBJ2-1	few	NA	TGTGCCAGCGGCCGATGGGACTTAAGTAGGGCGATCGATGAGCAGTTCTTC	CASGRWDLSRAIDEQFF
TRBV11-2	TRBJ2-1	few	TRBD2	TGTGCCAGCAGCTCTAGCGGGTGGGCCTACAATGAGCAGTTCTTC	CASSSSGWAYNEQFF
TRBV20-1	TRBJ2-7	many	TRBD2	TGCAGTGCAAGAGGGACTAGCGGGAGGGCGACCTACGAGCAGTACTTC	CSARGTSGRATYEQYF
TRBV30	TRBJ1-2	NA	NA	TGTGCCTGGAGCTACAGGGTCAATGGCTACACCTTC	CAWSYRVNGYTF
TRBV6-2/TRBV6-3	TRBJ2-5	NA	NA	TGTGCCATCAACTACCGGGACGCGGAATACCAAGAGACCCAGTACTTC	CAINYRDAEYQETQYF
TRBV9	TRBJ2-1	NA	TRBD2	TGTGCCAGCAGCTCTGCTAGCGGTAACTCCTACAATGAGCAGTTCTTC	CASSSASGNSYNEQFF
TRBV20-1	TRBJ2-3	NA	NA	TGCAGTCTAGATACGCAGTATTTT	CSLDTQYF
TRBV6-1	TRBJ1-2	few	NA	TGTGCCAGCAGTTCCCCTAGGGGTGGCTACACCTTC	CASSSPRGGYTF
TRBV20-1	TRBJ2-1	few	NA	TGCAGTGCTAGAGATCCCGGTTCCCAATCCAACAATGAGCAGTTCTTC	CSARDPGSQSNNEQFF
TRBV2	TRBJ2-1	NA	TRBD2	TGTGCCAGCAGTGAATTAAGAGGGGCTAGCGGGACGAATGAGCAGTTCTTC	CASSELRGASGTNEQFF
TRBV19	TRBJ2-2	few	TRBD1	TGTGCCAGTAGGGGACAGAGGAACACCGGGGAGCTGTTTTTT	CASRGQRNTGELFF
TRBV12-3/TRBV12-4	TRBJ2-2	many	TRBD2	TGTGCCAGCAGCCCCGAAGGGAGGGAGGGTTCGAACACCGGGGAGCTGTTTTTT	CASSPEGREGSNTGELFF
TRBV7-2	TRBJ2-6	NA	NA	TGTGCCAGCAGCAGGGGCATCTCTGGGGCCAACGTCCTGACTTTC	CASSRGISGANVLTF
TRBV19	TRBJ1-1	NA	NA	TGTGCCAGTAGCGCGCTGGGGGCTGAAGCTTTCTTT	CASSALGAEAFF
TRBV6-2/TRBV6-3	TRBJ2-4	few	NA	TGTGCCAGCAGCTCGGACAGTTTGGTGATATCGGGAAACATTCAGTACTTC	CASSSDSLVISGNIQYF
TRBV19	TRBJ2-7	NA	TRBD2	TGTGCCAGTAGTCCCTCAGCGGGAGGTGGCGAGCAGTACTTC	CASSPSAGGGEQYF
TRBV2	TRBJ2-3	many	NA	TGTGCCAGCACCCACTTAGGGGCGGACGCCCAGTCTAGCACAGATACGCAGTATTTT	CASTHLGADAQSSTDTQYF
TRBV7-2	TRBJ2-7	many	TRBD2	TGTGCCAGCAGCTTAGCCCGAACTCGGGGGGGCTCCTACGAGCAGTACTTC	CASSLARTRGGSYEQYF
TRBV2	TRBJ1-1	many	TRBD1	TGTGCCAGCAGTGATCGAGCAGGGGGCACTGAAGCTTTCTTT	CASSDRAGGTEAFF
TRBV5-1	TRBJ2-7	few	NA	TGCGCCAGCAGCTTGGCCAGGGAGCGCTACGAGCAGTACTTC	CASSLARERYEQYF
TRBV2	TRBJ2-1	many	NA	TGTGCCAGCGGGGAGGGAGGACAGGGACGCTATGAGCAGTTCTTC	CASGEGGQGRYEQFF
TRBV28	TRBJ2-5	many	NA	TGTGCCAGCAGTTTATTGCAGCTCCAAGAGACCCAGTACTTC	CASSLLQLQETQYF
TRBV28	TRBJ1-5	NA	NA	TGTGCCAGCAGTTTAGGTCGGGGGTTTCAGCCCCAGCATTTT	CASSLGRGFQPQHF
TRBV28	TRBJ2-1	many	TRBD2	TGTGCCAGCACCCCTGGGGGGACTAGCTTCTACAATGAGCAGTTCTTC	CASTPGGTSFYNEQFF
TRBV7-9	TRBJ2-1	NA	NA	TGTGCCAGCAGCAGGGGGGCGGGAGCGGCCTACAATGAGCAGTTCTTC	CASSRGAGAAYNEQFF
TRBV7-3	TRBJ2-1	few	NA	TGTGCCAGCAGCCCTGGGGGGACCAAGAACAATGAGCAGTTCTTC	CASSPGGTKNNEQFF
TRBV20-1	TRBJ2-2	NA	NA	TGCAGTGTTAGAGGCGGGTGGAACACCGGGGAGCTGTTTTTT	CSVRGGWNTGELFF
TRBV5-6	TRBJ1-2	NA	NA	TGTGCCAGCAGCGGAACAGTGGGCGTTGGCTATGGCTACACCTTC	CASSGTVGVGYGYTF
TRBV7-9	TRBJ2-4	NA	TRBD1	TGTGCCAGCAGCTTGCCCAGGGGGCACAAAAACATTCAGTACTTC	CASSLPRGHKNIQYF
TRBV7-8	TRBJ1-2	many	NA	TGTGCCAGCAGCTTATCGGGAAAGTATGGCTACACCTTC	CASSLSGKYGYTF
TRBV20-1	TRBJ2-1	many	TRBD2	TGCAGTGCCGGGACTAGCGGGGGAGATGAGCAGTTCTTC	CSAGTSGGDEQFF
TRBV2	TRBJ2-5	NA	NA	TGTGCCAGCAGTGAACGGGAATTCGGGACCCAGTACTTC	CASSEREFGTQYF
TRBV2	TRBJ2-2	few	TRBD2	TGTGCCAGCAGTCGGGGACTAGCGGGACCCGGGGAGCTGTTTTTT	CASSRGLAGPGELFF
TRBV30	TRBJ1-3	NA	TRBD1	TGTGCCTGGAGTGCAGACAGGGAGACTGGAAACACCATATATTTT	CAWSADRETGNTIYF
TRBV2	TRBJ1-1	many	NA	TGTGCCAGCACCCCGCGGGCGCAGGGGAACACTGAAGCTTTCTTT	CASTPRAQGNTEAFF
TRBV7-2	TRBJ2-3	NA	TRBD2	TGTGCCAGCAGGCCTTCCCGGCTAGCGGGAGCAGATACGCAGTATTTT	CASRPSRLAGADTQYF
TRBV28	TRBJ1-6	many	TRBD1	TGTGCCAGCAGTGCGACGGGACAGGGCTTTAATTCACCCCTCCACTTT	CASSATGQGFNSPLHF
TRBV18	TRBJ2-1	NA	NA	TGTGCCAGCTCAATCCGGGCTAGCTTCTACAATGAGCAGTTCTTC	CASSIRASFYNEQFF
TRBV7-2	TRBJ2-2	few	NA	TGTGCCAGCAGAGGTAGCGCTCTCACCGGGGAGCTGTTTTTT	CASRGSALTGELFF
TRBV28	TRBJ2-3	NA	NA	TGTGCCAGCAGTGTCTCGACAGACGCCACAGATACGCAGTATTTT	CASSVSTDATDTQYF
TRBV28	TRBJ1-1	many	NA	TGTGCCAGCAGGGACATTAACACTGAAGCTTTCTTT	CASRDINTEAFF
TRBV20-1	TRBJ2-2	NA	TRBD1	TGCAGTGCTAGAGCCCAGGGGGCGCCTGCGGACACCGGGGAGCTGTTTTTT	CSARAQGAPADTGELFF
TRBV11-3	TRBJ2-7	NA	TRBD2	TGTGCCAGCAGCTCCTGGACTAGCGGGTCCTCCTACGAGCAGTACTTC	CASSSWTSGSSYEQYF
TRBV5-6	TRBJ2-5	NA	NA	TGTGCCAGCAGCTTCAGTCCTAAAGAGACCCAGTACTTC	CASSFSPKETQYF